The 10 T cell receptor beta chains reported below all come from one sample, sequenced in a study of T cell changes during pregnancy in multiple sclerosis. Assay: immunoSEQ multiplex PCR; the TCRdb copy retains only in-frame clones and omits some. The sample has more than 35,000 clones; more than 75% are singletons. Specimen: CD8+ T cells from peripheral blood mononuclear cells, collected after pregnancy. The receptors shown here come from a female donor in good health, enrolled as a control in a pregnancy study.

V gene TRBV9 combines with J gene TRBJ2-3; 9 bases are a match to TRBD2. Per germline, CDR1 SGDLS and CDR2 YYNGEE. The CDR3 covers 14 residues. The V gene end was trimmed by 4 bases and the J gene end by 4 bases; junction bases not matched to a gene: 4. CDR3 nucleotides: TGTGCCAGCAGCTTCGGACTAGCGCCAGATACGCAGTATTTT. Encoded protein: CASSFGLAPDTQYF.

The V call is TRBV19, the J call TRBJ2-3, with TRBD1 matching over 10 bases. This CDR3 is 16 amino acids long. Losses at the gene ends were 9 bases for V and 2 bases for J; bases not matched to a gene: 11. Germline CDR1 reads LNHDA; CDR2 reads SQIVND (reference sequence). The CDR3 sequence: CASAPGQGFSTDTQYF. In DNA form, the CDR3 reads TGTGCCAGCGCTCCGGGACAGGGGTTTTCCACAGATACGCAGTATTTT.

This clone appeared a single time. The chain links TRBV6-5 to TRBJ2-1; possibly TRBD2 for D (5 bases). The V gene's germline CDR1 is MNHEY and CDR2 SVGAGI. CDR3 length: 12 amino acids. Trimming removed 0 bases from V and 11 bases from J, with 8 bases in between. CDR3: CASSYSGRQQFF. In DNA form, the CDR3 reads TGTGCCAGCAGTTACTCAGGGAGACAGCAGTTCTTC.

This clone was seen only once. The CDR3 DNA reads as TGTGCCAACCGACAGGGTGAGACCTACGAGCAGTACTTC. Its translation is CANRQGETYEQYF. The V call is TRBV10-3, the J call TRBJ2-7, with TRBD1 matching over 7 bases. V was pared by 10 bases and J by 2 bases, with 8 bases of the junction left unmatched. There are 13 residues in the CDR3. Germline V gene sequence: CDR1 ENHRY, CDR2 SYGVKD.

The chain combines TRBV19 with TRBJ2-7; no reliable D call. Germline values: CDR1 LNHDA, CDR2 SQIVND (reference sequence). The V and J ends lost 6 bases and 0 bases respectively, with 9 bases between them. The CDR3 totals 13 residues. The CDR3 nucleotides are TGTGCCAGTAGGGGCAGAACCTCCTACGAGCAGTACTTC. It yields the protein CASRGRTSYEQYF.

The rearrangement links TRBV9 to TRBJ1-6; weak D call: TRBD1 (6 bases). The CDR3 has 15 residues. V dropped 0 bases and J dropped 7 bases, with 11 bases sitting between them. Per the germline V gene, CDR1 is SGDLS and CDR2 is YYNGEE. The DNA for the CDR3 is TGTGCCAGCAGCGTAGGGGGGCCCGAGAATTCACCCCTCCACTTT. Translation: CASSVGGPENSPLHF.

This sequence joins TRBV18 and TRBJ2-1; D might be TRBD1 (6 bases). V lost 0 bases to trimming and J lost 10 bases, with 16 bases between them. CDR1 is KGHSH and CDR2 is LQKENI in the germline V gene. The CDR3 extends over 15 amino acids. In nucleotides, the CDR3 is TGTGCCAGCTCACCACCGGGAGCAGGGGAAAAGGAGCAGTTCTTC. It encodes CASSPPGAGEKEQFF.

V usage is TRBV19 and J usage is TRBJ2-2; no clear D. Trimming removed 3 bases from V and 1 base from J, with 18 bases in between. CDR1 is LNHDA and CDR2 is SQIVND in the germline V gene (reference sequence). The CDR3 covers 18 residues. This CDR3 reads CASSMGQLHYENTGELFF. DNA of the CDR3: TGTGCCAGTAGTATGGGTCAGCTCCACTACGAGAACACCGGGGAGCTGTTTTTT.

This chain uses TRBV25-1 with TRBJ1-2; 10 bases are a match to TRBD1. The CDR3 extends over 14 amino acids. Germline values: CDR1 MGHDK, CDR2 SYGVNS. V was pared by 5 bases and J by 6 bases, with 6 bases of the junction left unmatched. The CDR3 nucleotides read TGTGCCAGCAGTTTGACAGGGGGCTTAAATGGCTACACCTTC. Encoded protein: CASSLTGGLNGYTF.

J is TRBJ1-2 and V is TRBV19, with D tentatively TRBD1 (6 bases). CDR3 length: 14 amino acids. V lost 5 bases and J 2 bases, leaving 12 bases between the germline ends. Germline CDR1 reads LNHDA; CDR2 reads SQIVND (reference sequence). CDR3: CASSFGTKNYGYTF. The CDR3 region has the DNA TGTGCCAGTAGTTTCGGGACAAAGAACTATGGCTACACCTTC.